The sequence of this T cell receptor beta chain was determined in a study of blood T cell repertoires in COVID-19 (dated by TCRdb to the early 2020s). Background for the entire study: Samples from collaborators originated in the United States, Italy and Spain and spanned both the acute and convalescent phases of COVID-19. HLA class I and class II types, where available, came from metadata supplied by the sample provider rather than from assay-based typing. Nearly every sample came with metadata listing a de-identified subject ID, COVID-19 status, age in years and sex. The repertoires were released in a freely available public database meant as a resource for research on the immune response to SARS-CoV-2. The material from the prospective study consisted of cDNA or gDNA derived from T cells, B-cell-depleted T cells, or PBMCs. The dataset comprised deeply sampled blood TCRbeta repertoires from subjects exposed to, actively infected with, or recovered from COVID-19. Samples were obtained from the ongoing ImmuneRACE study (first 160 participants) and from 1,254 subjects provided by 6 global collaborators. General conclusions and limits of the study: The amount of clinical and demographic metadata varied by source and participant and was provided uncurated.

Each collaborating institution followed its own protocols to collect whole blood in K2EDTA tubes. Collaborator samples were shipped for TCRbeta analysis as frozen whole blood, isolated PBMCs, or DNA extracted from either sample type. TCRbeta CDR3 regions were amplified from genomic DNA using the immunoSEQ Assay, a bias-controlled multiplex PCR. The original pipeline was this. Within the assay, amplification of reference gene primers was used to estimate how many nucleated cells each sample contained. To quantify the absolute abundance of each unique TCRbeta CDR3 rearrangement, sequence reads were collapsed and filtered. For each sample, productive Simpson clonality was calculated as the square root of Simpson's diversity index across productive rearrangements. TCRdb mirrors the immuneACCESS table, restricted to in-frame sequences. Some clones are absent from its copies; in checked studies, under half trace to an unresolved V gene, and the reason for the others is unknown. V and J calls and clone size come straight from that table; D and trimming were deduced from the DNA. In this sample the table shows more than 200,000 clones, around 82% of which occur a single time. Of the sample, 7.5% to 9% is held by the ten largest clones.

Regarding this clone: It lacks a known antigen. It has no much larger one-base neighbor in the sample; base qualities were not kept.

For this chain, trimming is 3 bases at the V end and 4 bases at the J end, and the number of junction bases without a gene match is 9. Counted from cysteine to phenylalanine, this CDR3 has 15 amino acids. Here the CDR3 DNA is all that survives: 45 bases in frame from base 1. Via the germline V gene (reference sequence), CDR1 is DFQATT and CDR2 SNEGSKA. This sequence originates from a woman aged 45-59 years with acute or convalescent COVID-19. What was sequenced was peripheral blood. The rearranged chain carries TRBV20-1 and TRBJ1-3; 7 junctional bases match TRBD1. The DNA sequence follows: TGCAGTGCTAGTCTTTTAGGGGGCCGCGGAAACACCATATATTTT. Protein translation: CSASLLGGRGNTIYF.